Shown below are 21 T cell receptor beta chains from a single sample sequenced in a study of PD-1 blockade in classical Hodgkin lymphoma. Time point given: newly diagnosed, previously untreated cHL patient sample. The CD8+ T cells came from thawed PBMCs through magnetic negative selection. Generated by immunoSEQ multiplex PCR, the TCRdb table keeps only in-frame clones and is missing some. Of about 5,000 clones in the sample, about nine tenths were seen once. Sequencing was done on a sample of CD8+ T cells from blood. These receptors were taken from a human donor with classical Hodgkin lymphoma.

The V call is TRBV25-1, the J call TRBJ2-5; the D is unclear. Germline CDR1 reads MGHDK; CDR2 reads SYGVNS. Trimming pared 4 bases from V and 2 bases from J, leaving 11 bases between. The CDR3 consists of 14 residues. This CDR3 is CASSALRKQETQYF. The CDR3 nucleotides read TGTGCCAGCAGTGCCCTCCGGAAGCAAGAGACCCAGTACTTC.

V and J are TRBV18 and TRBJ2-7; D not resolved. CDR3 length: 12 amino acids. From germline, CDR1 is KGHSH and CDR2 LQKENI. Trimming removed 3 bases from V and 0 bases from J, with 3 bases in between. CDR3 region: CASSPLSYEQYF. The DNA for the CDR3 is TGTGCCAGCTCACCCCTCTCCTACGAGCAGTACTTC.

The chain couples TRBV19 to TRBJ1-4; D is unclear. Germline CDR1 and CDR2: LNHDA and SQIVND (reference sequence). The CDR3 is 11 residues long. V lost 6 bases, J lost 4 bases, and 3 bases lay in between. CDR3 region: CASRHNEKLFF. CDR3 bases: TGTGCCAGTAGACATAATGAAAAACTGTTTTTT.

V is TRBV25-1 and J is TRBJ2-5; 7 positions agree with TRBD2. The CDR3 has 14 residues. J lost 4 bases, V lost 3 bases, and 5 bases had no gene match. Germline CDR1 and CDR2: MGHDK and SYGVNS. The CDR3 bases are TGTGCCAGCAGTGATCCGGGAGGAGGAGAGACCCAGTACTTC. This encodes CASSDPGGGETQYF.

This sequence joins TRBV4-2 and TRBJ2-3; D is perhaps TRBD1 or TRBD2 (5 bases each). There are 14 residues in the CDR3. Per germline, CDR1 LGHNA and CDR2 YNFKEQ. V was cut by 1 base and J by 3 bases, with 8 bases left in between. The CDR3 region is CASSQGGETDTQYF. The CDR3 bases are TGTGCCAGCAGCCAAGGAGGGGAAACAGATACGCAGTATTTT.

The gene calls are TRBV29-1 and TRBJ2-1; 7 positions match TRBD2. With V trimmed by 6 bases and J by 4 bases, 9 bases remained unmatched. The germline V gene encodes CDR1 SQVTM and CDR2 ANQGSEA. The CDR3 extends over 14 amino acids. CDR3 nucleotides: TGCAGCGTGATCGCGGGAGAGGGTTACAATGAGCAGTTCTTC. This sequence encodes CSVIAGEGYNEQFF.

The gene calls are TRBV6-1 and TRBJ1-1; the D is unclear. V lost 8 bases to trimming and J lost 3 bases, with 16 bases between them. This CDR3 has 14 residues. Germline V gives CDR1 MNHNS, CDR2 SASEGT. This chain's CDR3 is CASGGSGSHTEAFF. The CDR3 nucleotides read TGTGCCAGCGGTGGCAGCGGGTCCCACACTGAAGCTTTCTTT.

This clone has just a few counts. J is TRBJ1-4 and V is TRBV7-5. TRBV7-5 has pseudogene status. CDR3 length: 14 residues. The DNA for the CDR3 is TGTGCCAGCAGCTCTGGGGGGGCTAATGAAAAACTGTTTTTT. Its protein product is CASSSGGANEKLFF.

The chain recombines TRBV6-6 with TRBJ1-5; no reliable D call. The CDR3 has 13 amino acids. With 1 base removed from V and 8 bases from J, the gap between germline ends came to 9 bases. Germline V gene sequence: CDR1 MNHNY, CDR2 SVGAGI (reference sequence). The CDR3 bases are TGTGCCAGCAGTTACTTTATCCGAGAGCCCCAGCATTTT. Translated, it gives CASSYFIREPQHF.

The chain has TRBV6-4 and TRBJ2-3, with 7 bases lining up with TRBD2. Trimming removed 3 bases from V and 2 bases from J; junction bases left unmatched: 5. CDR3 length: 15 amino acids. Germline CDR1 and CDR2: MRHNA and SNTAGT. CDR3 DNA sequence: TGTGCCAGCAGTGAGGGGGGGGTGGACACAGATACGCAGTATTTT. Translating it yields CASSEGGVDTDTQYF.

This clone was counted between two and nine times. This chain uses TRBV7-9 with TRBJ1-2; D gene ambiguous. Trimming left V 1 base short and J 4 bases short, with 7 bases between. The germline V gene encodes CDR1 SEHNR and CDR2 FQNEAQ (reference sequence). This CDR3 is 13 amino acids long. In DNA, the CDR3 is TGTGCCAGCAGCTTAGTAACAGCCTATGGCTACACCTTC. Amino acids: CASSLVTAYGYTF. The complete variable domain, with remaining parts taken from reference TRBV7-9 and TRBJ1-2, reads DTGVSQNPRHKITKRGQNVTFRCDPISEHNRLYWYRQTLGQGPEFLTYFQNEAQLEKSRLLSDRFSAERPKGSFSTLEIQRTEQGDSAMYLCASSLVTAYGYTFGSGTRLTVV.

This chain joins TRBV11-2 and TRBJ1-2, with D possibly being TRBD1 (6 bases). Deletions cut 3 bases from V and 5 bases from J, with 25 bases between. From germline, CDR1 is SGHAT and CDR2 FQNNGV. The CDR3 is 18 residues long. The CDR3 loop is CASSFLGHPVVRWYGYTF. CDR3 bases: TGTGCCAGCAGCTTTCTGGGACACCCGGTGGTCAGGTGGTATGGCTACACCTTC.

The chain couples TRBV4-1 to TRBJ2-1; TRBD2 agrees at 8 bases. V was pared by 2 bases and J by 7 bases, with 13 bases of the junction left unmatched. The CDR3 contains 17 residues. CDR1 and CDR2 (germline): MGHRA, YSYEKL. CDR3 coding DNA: TGCGCCAGCAGCCAAACCCGCCTTAAAGCGGGAGTAAATGAGCAGTTCTTC. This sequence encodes CASSQTRLKAGVNEQFF.

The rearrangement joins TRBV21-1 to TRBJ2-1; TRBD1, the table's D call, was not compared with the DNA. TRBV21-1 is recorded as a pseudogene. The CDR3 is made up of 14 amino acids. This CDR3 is CASSGAGESNEQFF. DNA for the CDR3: TGTGCCAGCAGCGGTGCAGGGGAAAGCAATGAGCAGTTCTTC.

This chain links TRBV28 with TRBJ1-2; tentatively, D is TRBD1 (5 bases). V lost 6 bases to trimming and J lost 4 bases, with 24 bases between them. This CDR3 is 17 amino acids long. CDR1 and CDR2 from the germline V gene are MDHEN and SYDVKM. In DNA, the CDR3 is TGTGCCAGCAGCTCCATTGAAGACAGTTTAGTGCCCTATGGCTACACCTTC. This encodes CASSSIEDSLVPYGYTF.

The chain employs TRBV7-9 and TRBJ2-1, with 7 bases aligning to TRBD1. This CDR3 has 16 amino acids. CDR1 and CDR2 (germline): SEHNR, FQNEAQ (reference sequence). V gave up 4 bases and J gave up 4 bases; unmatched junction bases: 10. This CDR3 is CASSSTTGALYNEQFF. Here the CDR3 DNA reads TGTGCCAGCAGCTCAACCACAGGGGCGCTTTACAATGAGCAGTTCTTC.

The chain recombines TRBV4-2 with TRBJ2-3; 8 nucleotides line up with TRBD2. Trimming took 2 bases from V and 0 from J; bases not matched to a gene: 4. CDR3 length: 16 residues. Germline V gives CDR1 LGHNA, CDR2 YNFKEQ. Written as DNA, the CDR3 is TGTGCCAGCAGCCAATCAACTAGCGGAAGCACAGATACGCAGTATTTT. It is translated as CASSQSTSGSTDTQYF.

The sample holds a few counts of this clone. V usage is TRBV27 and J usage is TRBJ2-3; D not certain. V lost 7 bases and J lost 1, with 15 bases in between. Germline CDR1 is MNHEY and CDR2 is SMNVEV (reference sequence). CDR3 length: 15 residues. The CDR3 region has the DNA TGTGCCAGCACTCTCTTGCGCGGAGGCACAGATACGCAGTATTTT. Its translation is CASTLLRGGTDTQYF.

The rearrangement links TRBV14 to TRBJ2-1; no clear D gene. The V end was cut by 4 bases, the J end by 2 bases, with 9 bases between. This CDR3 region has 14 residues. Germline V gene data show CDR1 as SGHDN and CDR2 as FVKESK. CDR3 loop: CASSPLYAYNEQFF. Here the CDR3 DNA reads TGTGCCAGCAGCCCTCTCTACGCCTACAATGAGCAGTTCTTC.

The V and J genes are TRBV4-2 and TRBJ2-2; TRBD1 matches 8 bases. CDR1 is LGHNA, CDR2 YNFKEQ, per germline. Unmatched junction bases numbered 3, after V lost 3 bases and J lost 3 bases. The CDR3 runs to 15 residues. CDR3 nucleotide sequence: TGTGCCAGCAGCCACTTGACAGGGGACACCGGGGAGCTGTTTTTT. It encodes CASSHLTGDTGELFF.

The CDR3 nucleotides read TGTGCCAGCAGCCAAGATAGCGGGAGTGGCCCAGATACGCAGTATTTT. Protein: CASSQDSGSGPDTQYF. This rearrangement joins TRBV4-2 to TRBJ2-3, with 9 bases that match TRBD2. Germline V gene lookup returns CDR1 LGHNA and CDR2 YNFKEQ. There are 16 residues in the CDR3. J lost 4 bases, V lost 0 bases, and 5 bases had no gene match.